Shown below are 22 T cell receptor beta chains from a single sample sequenced in a study of shared T cell receptors in the human thymus. Clones were read by immunoSEQ multiplex PCR, and TCRdb kept only the in-frame ones, dropping some. The data hold more than 550,000 clones, with 80% to 90% observed a single time. Separately, the same data were catalogued under a study of human thymus T cells.

Sequenced sample: thymocytes. Receptors originate from a girl under three years old with a congenital heart defect.

Here the CDR3 reads CASSLRFWGDTEAFF. CDR3 nucleotides: TGTGCCAGCAGCCTCCGATTCTGGGGGGACACTGAAGCTTTCTTT. The chain is built from TRBV5-6 and TRBJ1-1; tentatively, D is TRBD1 (5 bases). V shed 4 bases and J shed 3 bases, with 16 bases lying between them. CDR1 SGHDT and CDR2 YYEEEE come from the germline V gene. The CDR3 runs 15 residues.

V and J are TRBV5-1 and TRBJ2-5, with 7 bases that match TRBD2. J lost 2 bases, V lost 5 bases, and 15 bases had no gene match. Germline V gives CDR1 SGHRS, CDR2 YFSETQ. This CDR3 region has 17 residues. The CDR3 sequence is CASSARGGFHLQETQYF. The CDR3, as DNA: TGCGCCAGCAGTGCCCGCGGGGGTTTCCACCTTCAAGAGACCCAGTACTTC.

The V call is TRBV7-9, the J call TRBJ1-2; TRBD1 matches at 8 bases. Germline V CDR1 and CDR2: SEHNR, FQNEAQ (reference sequence). The CDR3 has 17 amino acids. The ends lost 3 bases at V and 2 bases at J; junction bases unmatched: 11. The CDR3: CASSLDLKTGENYGYTF. Written as DNA, the CDR3 is TGTGCCAGCAGCTTGGACCTCAAGACAGGGGAAAACTATGGCTACACCTTC.

The V call is TRBV5-6, the J call TRBJ2-5; 10 positions agree with TRBD2. The V and J ends lost 0 bases and 4 bases, in that order; junction bases with no gene match: 15. Germline loops: CDR1 SGHDT, CDR2 YYEEEE. This CDR3 comprises 19 residues. The DNA of the CDR3 is TGTGCCAGCAGCTTGGTCTGGGAGCGGGGGGGCCCCCAGAGAGAGACCCAGTACTTC. Its protein product is CASSLVWERGGPQRETQYF.

This chain joins TRBV29-1 and TRBJ2-7, with D possibly matching TRBD1 (7 bases). This CDR3 comprises 15 residues. Germline CDR1 SQVTM, CDR2 ANQGSEA. Trimming shortened V by 4 bases and J by 4 bases, and 20 bases separated the two germline ends. The CDR3 DNA sequence: TGCAGCGTTGGGGCCGGAGGGGGCGAGGGATACGAGCAGTACTTC. As protein: CSVGAGGGEGYEQYF.

The genes are TRBV5-3 and TRBJ2-6; 7 nucleotides match TRBD1. TRBV5-3 is annotated as an ORF whose role is uncertain. The ends lost 4 bases at V and 1 base at J; junction bases unmatched: 11. This CDR3 is 18 amino acids long. CDR3 nucleotides: TGTGCCAGAAGCATCCGGTTGAGGGGGCGGTCTGGGGCCAACGTCCTGACTTTC. Encoded protein: CARSIRLRGRSGANVLTF.

V and J are TRBV6-1 and TRBJ1-2; D unresolved. V was pared by 0 bases and J by 0 bases, with 11 bases between. CDR1 and CDR2 from the germline V gene are MNHNS and SASEGT. The CDR3 covers 16 residues. The CDR3 is CASSEARRTANYGYTF. The CDR3 DNA reads as TGTGCCAGCAGTGAAGCGCGTAGAACAGCTAACTATGGCTACACCTTC.

V gene TRBV4-1 combines with J gene TRBJ1-1; the match to TRBD1 covers 8 bases. With V trimmed by 0 bases and J by 0 bases, 6 bases remained unmatched. Germline-derived CDR1 and CDR2 are MGHRA and YSYEKL. This CDR3 is 17 amino acids long. As DNA, the CDR3 is TGCGCCAGCAGCCAAGAAGGGGACAGGTGGTTGAACACTGAAGCTTTCTTT. It is translated as CASSQEGDRWLNTEAFF.

The V gene is TRBV29-1, the J gene TRBJ1-1; 9 bases align to TRBD1. The CDR3 extends over 17 amino acids. Germline V CDR1 and CDR2: SQVTM, ANQGSEA. With 3 bases clipped from V and 1 base from J, the junction kept 12 bases outside the gene matches. The CDR3 region has the DNA TGCAGCGTTGATGAAAGGGACAGGGTTCGGCCGAACACTGAAGCTTTCTTT. This sequence encodes CSVDERDRVRPNTEAFF.

This chain links TRBV6-1 with TRBJ2-2; TRBD2 matches 8 bases. This CDR3 is 16 amino acids long. Germline V gene sequence: CDR1 MNHNS, CDR2 SASEGT. The V gene end was trimmed by 2 bases and the J gene end by 1 base; junction bases not matched to a gene: 3. The CDR3 protein is CASSERTSRNTGELFF. The CDR3 region has the DNA TGTGCCAGCAGTGAACGGACTAGCAGGAACACCGGGGAGCTGTTTTTT.

This chain uses TRBV5-6 with TRBJ2-2, with 9 positions matching TRBD1. Per the germline V gene, CDR1 is SGHDT and CDR2 is YYEEEE. The CDR3 loop spans 19 amino acids. V was clipped by 0 bases and J by 6 bases; unmatched bases: 15. CDR3 nucleotides: TGTGCCAGCAGCTTGGGGTTCTGGGGGACAGGGTCCTTTCCCGGGGAGCTGTTTTTT. Protein: CASSLGFWGTGSFPGELFF.

CDR3: CASSLFGATNEKLFF. CDR3 DNA sequence: TGTGCCAGCAGCTTATTCGGTGCAACTAATGAAAAACTGTTTTTT. The J gene is TRBJ1-4, the V gene TRBV11-2; no clear D. This CDR3 has 15 residues. Trimming stripped 2 bases from V and 0 bases from J, with 7 bases between. Germline-derived CDR1 and CDR2 are SGHAT and FQNNGV. The variable domain in full, completed from reference TRBV11-2 and TRBJ1-4, reads EAGVAQSPRYKIIEKRQSVAFWCNPISGHATLYWYQQILGQGPKLLIQFQNNGVVDDSQLPKDRFSAERLKGVDSTLKIQPAKLEDSAVYLCASSLFGATNEKLFFGSGTQLSVL.

This sequence joins TRBV6-5 and TRBJ2-7, with D possibly being TRBD1 (6 bases). Germline loops: CDR1 MNHEY, CDR2 SVGAGI. The CDR3 consists of 14 residues. V was clipped by 6 bases and J by 4 bases, with 16 bases between them. CDR3 residues: CASREPGQTYEQYF. CDR3 sequence (DNA): TGTGCCAGCAGAGAACCGGGACAAACTTACGAGCAGTACTTC.

In this sample, this clone turned up once. This chain joins TRBV28 and TRBJ1-3; D uncertain. Germline loops: CDR1 MDHEN, CDR2 SYDVKM. V shed 7 bases and J shed 6 bases, with 7 bases lying between them. The CDR3 has 11 residues. The CDR3 DNA follows: TGTGCCAGCAACCGGGAAAACACCATATATTTT. As protein: CASNRENTIYF. Full variable domain (rest looked up from reference TRBV28 and TRBJ1-3): DVKVTQSSRYLVKRTGEKVFLECVQDMDHENMFWYRQDPGLGLRLIYFSYDVKMKEKGDIPEGYSVSREKKERFSLILESASTNQTSMYLCASNRENTIYFGEGSWLTVV.

The rearrangement joins TRBV30 to TRBJ1-2; 9 nucleotides align to TRBD1. The CDR3 extends over 15 amino acids. Germline V CDR1 and CDR2: GTSNPN, SVGIG (reference sequence). V trimming: 1 base; J trimming: 6 bases; junction bases outside the gene matches: 9. Written as DNA, the CDR3 is TGTGCCTGGAGTGGAAAACAGGGGGCGGACGATGGCTACACCTTC. It specifies CAWSGKQGADDGYTF.

The gene calls are TRBV4-1 and TRBJ2-6; D unclear. This CDR3 contains 17 residues. The V and J ends lost 6 bases and 0 bases respectively, with 15 bases between them. Germline CDR1 reads MGHRA; CDR2 reads YSYEKL. For the CDR3, the DNA is TGCGCCAGCAGTCCATGGGTAGCTCTCTCTGGGGCCAACGTCCTGACTTTC. Protein sequence: CASSPWVALSGANVLTF.

This clone showed up just a few times. The rearrangement joins TRBV28 to TRBJ2-2; unclear D gene. Looked up from germline, CDR1 is MDHEN and CDR2 is SYDVKM. The CDR3 loop spans 13 amino acids. V gave up 3 bases and J gave up 6 bases, with 8 bases separating them. CDR3 region: CASSLTGAGELFF. DNA of the CDR3: TGTGCCAGCAGTTTGACTGGCGCCGGGGAGCTGTTTTTT.

The gene calls are TRBV2 and TRBJ1-5; TRBD1 might be the D (5 bases). Trimming shortened V by 6 bases and J by 6 bases, and 21 bases separated the two germline ends. The CDR3 is 16 amino acids. Germline-derived CDR1 and CDR2 are SNHLY and FYNNEI. For the CDR3, the DNA is TGTGCCAGCAGGAAAGGCCTTGTGGCAGGGCGTCAGCCCCAGCATTTT. The encoded protein is CASRKGLVAGRQPQHF.

In its sample, this clone was seen a few times. This chain uses TRBV19 with TRBJ1-1, with 11 bases matching TRBD1. Germline values: CDR1 LNHDA, CDR2 SQIVND (reference sequence). The CDR3 has 14 residues. Trimming cost V 10 bases and J 0 bases; bases outside gene matches: 4. DNA for the CDR3: TGTGCCACCAGGACAGGGGGCGTGAACACTGAAGCTTTCTTT. Translation gives CATRTGGVNTEAFF.

The chain joins TRBV4-3 to TRBJ2-2; D gene uncertain. V was shortened by 1 base and J by 6 bases, with 3 bases between the two germline ends. The CDR3 is made up of 12 amino acids. Germline V gene lookup returns CDR1 LGHNA and CDR2 YSLEER. CDR3 in amino acids: CASSQGPGELFF. The CDR3 region has the DNA TGCGCCAGCAGCCAAGGGCCCGGGGAGCTGTTTTTT.

The rearrangement links TRBV27 to TRBJ2-2; D unresolved. The ends were cut back, 4 bases at V and 0 bases at J, with 18 bases in the middle. Germline V gene data show CDR1 as MNHEY and CDR2 as SMNVEV (reference sequence). The CDR3 runs to 18 residues. CDR3 bases: TGTGCCAGCAGTTCCCACCTCACAAAAACCCCGAACACCGGGGAGCTGTTTTTT. Protein product: CASSSHLTKTPNTGELFF.

The gene calls are TRBV19 and TRBJ2-7, with 10 positions matching TRBD2. V was pared by 4 bases and J by 6 bases, with 6 bases of the junction left unmatched. This CDR3 spans 14 amino acids. Germline V gene lookup returns CDR1 LNHDA and CDR2 SQIVND (reference sequence). The CDR3 protein is CASSKTGLASEQYF. As DNA, the CDR3 is TGTGCCAGTAGTAAGACGGGACTAGCGAGCGAGCAGTACTTC.